Listed below are T cell receptor beta chains from one sample, sequenced in a study of breast tumors, draining lymph nodes, adjacent tissues. TCRdb reprocessed the multiplex PCR reads via MiXCR and lists one record per CDR3 protein. The table shows over 20,000 distinct CDR3 sequences, with less than 25% occurring only once. Material for sequencing was breast tumor tissue. These receptor sequences come from a female donor with breast cancer. Some clones in this sample may be carry-over from other donors' samples. Both conserved end residues are part of each CDR3. The D gene is left open where the match is weak. Clone size is given for some rows only: seen once, a few or many times, or a class if the clone is expanded.

DNA	CDR3	J	size	V	D
TGTGCCAGCAGTTTATTCCCGGGGCATACCTACGAGCAGTACTTC	CASSLFPGHTYEQYF	TRBJ2-7	many	TRBV27	.
TGTGCCAGCAGCCAGGGACAGGGCACAGATACGCAGTATTTT	CASSQGQGTDTQYF	TRBJ2-3	many	TRBV7-9	TRBD1
TGCGCCGTCAGCCCAGGGGCAGGGGGATCACCCCTCCACTTT	CAVSPGAGGSPLHF	TRBJ1-6	once	TRBV5-1	TRBD1
TGCAGTGCTAGAGGAGGGGGCCTGAACACTGAAGCTTTCTTT	CSARGGGLNTEAFF	TRBJ1-1	.	TRBV20-1	TRBD1
TGCAGTGCAGACCAGCGGGAGTGGTACAATGAGCAGTTCTTC	CSADQREWYNEQFF	TRBJ2-1	many	TRBV20-1	TRBD2
TGTGCCAGTAGTATCGGGGACGGGGAGCTGTTTTTT	CASSIGDGELFF	TRBJ2-2	many	TRBV19	.
TGTGCCAGCAGTTTAAACACCTACAATGAGCAGTTCTTC	CASSLNTYNEQFF	TRBJ2-1	many	TRBV12-3/TRBV12-4	.
TGTGCCATCACTGCGACAGGGGGCGTTTCCGAGCAGTACTTC	CAITATGGVSEQYF	TRBJ2-7	medium-sized	TRBV6-6	TRBD1
TGTGCCAGCAGTGAACTGGGCGGGAGTACCTACGAGCAGTACTTC	CASSELGGSTYEQYF	TRBJ2-7	.	TRBV6-1	TRBD2
TGTGCCAGCAGTTCGCCCTTGGGCAGGGCTGGAAACACCATATATTTT	CASSSPLGRAGNTIYF	TRBJ1-3	medium-sized	TRBV6-5	.
TGCAGTGCTAGAGATCCCGACGTAGGGGGCATCTCCTACGAGCAGTACTTC	CSARDPDVGGISYEQYF	TRBJ2-7	many	TRBV20-1	TRBD1
TGCGCCAGCAGTGAGAGTCGGGGGGCGAACACCGGGGGGCTGTTTTTC	CASSESRGANTGGLFF	TRBJ2-2	.	TRBV10-1	.
TGTGCCAGCAAGAGTTCCAGCCACAACAATGAGCAGTTCTTC	CASKSSSHNNEQFF	TRBJ2-1	many	TRBV3-1	.
TGTGCCAGTAGTATCAACAGGGTCACCTACACCTTC	CASSINRVTYTF	TRBJ1-2	many	TRBV19	.
TGTGCCAGCAGCCGACGGACTAGCGGCCCCACAGATACGCAGTATTTT	CASSRRTSGPTDTQYF	TRBJ2-3	many	TRBV7-9	TRBD2
TGTGCCAGTAGTATTTCCGGACAGGGGGTCAAAAACATTCAGTACTTC	CASSISGQGVKNIQYF	TRBJ2-4	.	TRBV19	TRBD1
TGTGCCAGCAGCCAAGTGGGCGAGCAGTACTTC	CASSQVGEQYF	TRBJ2-7	many	TRBV4-2	.
TGTGCCAGTAGTACCTCCGGGGGTTCCAGTTACGAGCAGTACTTC	CASSTSGGSSYEQYF	TRBJ2-7	.	TRBV19	.
TGTGCCAGCAGTGACGTGGCGGGTAGTGTTTGGTCTGGGACCCAGTACTTC	CASSDVAGSVWSGTQYF	TRBJ2-5	many	TRBV6-1	.
TGTGCCAGCAGCCAAGAGGCCCAGCCCCAGCATTTT	CASSQEAQPQHF	TRBJ1-5	many	TRBV3-1	.
TGCGCCAGCAAAAGGGGGGCAAATCAGCCCCAGCATTTT	CASKRGANQPQHF	TRBJ1-5	many	TRBV10-2	.
TGTGCCAGCAGCTGGACCAAAGGAACCCAGTACTTC	CASSWTKGTQYF	TRBJ2-5	.	TRBV6-5	.
TGCAGTGCTAGACCTTCCGGGGGGAAAAATCAGCCCCAGCATTTT	CSARPSGGKNQPQHF	TRBJ1-5	.	TRBV20-1	.
TGTGCCAGCAGTTTAGTGGTAGGGGGCTCGGGTAATTCACCCCTCCACTTT	CASSLVVGGSGNSPLHF	TRBJ1-6	.	TRBV28	TRBD1
TGCGCCAGCAGCCAAGATTGGGTAGCGGGAGGGACCGGGGAGCTGTTTTTT	CASSQDWVAGGTGELFF	TRBJ2-2	many	TRBV4-1	TRBD2
TGTGCCAGCAGTTTACTGGCTAGCGGTCCCTACGAGCAGTACTTC	CASSLLASGPYEQYF	TRBJ2-7	many	TRBV27	TRBD2
TGTGCCAGCAGTTTGCCCACTCAGGAGCAGTACTTC	CASSLPTQEQYF	TRBJ2-7	many	TRBV28	.
TGTGCCAGCAGGTTCGACAGGGTGGACACTGAAGCTTTCTTT	CASRFDRVDTEAFF	TRBJ1-1	.	TRBV5-8	TRBD1
TGCAGTGCTAGAGACCCCCAAGGGGGGATCGGCTACGAGCAGTACTTC	CSARDPQGGIGYEQYF	TRBJ2-7	many	TRBV20-1	.
TGTGCCAGCATATCCGGGACTAGCCAATACAATGAGCAGTTCTTC	CASISGTSQYNEQFF	TRBJ2-1	many	TRBV28	TRBD2
TGCAGCGTCCGTAGTGGTAGAACGGCATACGAGCAGTACTTC	CSVRSGRTAYEQYF	TRBJ2-7	medium-sized	TRBV29-1	.
TGTGCCAGCAGCTTCGACGGGGAGACCCAGTACTTC	CASSFDGETQYF	TRBJ2-5	many	TRBV7-9	.
TGTGCCAGCTCACCACCGGGGGGGCTCTCGAACACCGGGGAGCTGTTTTTT	CASSPPGGLSNTGELFF	TRBJ2-2	.	TRBV18	.
TGTGCCAGCAGTCACTCAGGGGGAAATAGCAATCAGCCCCAGCATTTT	CASSHSGGNSNQPQHF	TRBJ1-5	.	TRBV27	TRBD1
TGTGCCAGTAGCCCCCCATTCCAGGTCGGAAAAGCTTTCTTT	CASSPPFQVGKAFF	TRBJ1-1	.	TRBV19	.
TGCAGCGGGGAGACTAGCGGGGCCACCTACAATGAGCAGTTCTTC	CSGETSGATYNEQFF	TRBJ2-1	many	TRBV29-1	TRBD2
TGTGCCAGCAGTCCTTATAGTGGAGAGCAGTTCTTC	CASSPYSGEQFF	TRBJ2-1	many	TRBV12-3/TRBV12-4	.
TGTGCCAGCAGTTTGCCCCGGGACGGAGGGGGTTTCAGCTCCTACGAGCAGTACTTC	CASSLPRDGGGFSSYEQYF	TRBJ2-7	.	TRBV28	.
TGTGCCAGCAGCGCCGGGAGGGGCAATCAGCCCCAGCATTTT	CASSAGRGNQPQHF	TRBJ1-5	many	TRBV5-6	.
TGTGCCAGCAGTTATACCCCCATGAGTGGCTATGATGAGCAGTTCTTC	CASSYTPMSGYDEQFF	TRBJ2-1	medium-sized	TRBV6-5	.
TGCAGTGCTAGAGACTGGGACAGGCCGAGCTCTGGAAACACCATATATTTT	CSARDWDRPSSGNTIYF	TRBJ1-3	many	TRBV20-1	TRBD1
TGTGCCACCAGCAGGACAGGTAGCAATCAGCCCCAGCATTTT	CATSRTGSNQPQHF	TRBJ1-5	medium-sized	TRBV15	.
TGTGCCAGCAGTTACGAGAGGGGGCCCCAGCATTTT	CASSYERGPQHF	TRBJ1-5	many	TRBV6-6	.
TGCGCCAGCAGCCAAGATAGGCTTTATCCCCAGCATTTT	CASSQDRLYPQHF	TRBJ1-5	many	TRBV4-1	.
TGTGCCAGCAGCCACCTATTAGCGGGACTTTCCTACAATGAGCAGTTCTTC	CASSHLLAGLSYNEQFF	TRBJ2-1	many	TRBV3-1	TRBD2
TGTGCCAGCAGCCCCGCCCATAGCAATCAGCCCCAGCATTTT	CASSPAHSNQPQHF	TRBJ1-5	many	TRBV3-1	.
TGTGCCAGCAGTTTAGGGCTACTAGCGGGCAAATACAATGAGCAGTTCTTC	CASSLGLLAGKYNEQFF	TRBJ2-1	many	TRBV12-3/TRBV12-4	TRBD2